This TCR beta chain was captured in a study of vaccination and CD4 T cells after COVID-19. Turning to this clonotype: Its cognate antigen is unknown.

CDR1 is MNHEY, CDR2 SVGAGI, per germline. The ends were cut back, 2 bases at V and 3 bases at J, with 9 bases in the middle. This CDR3 has 14 amino acids. Stated treatment: roughly 10-day PBMC culture with coronavirus spike peptide pools or control peptides (ViraFEST assay). Sequenced with the Oncomine TCR Beta short-read assay was DNA taken from cultured CD4+ T cells. TCRdb redid the calling of the PCR reads with MiXCR, one entry per CDR3 protein. The table records approximately 12,000 distinct CDR3 sequences, approximately 46% of them present only once. The source is a human donor who had recovered from COVID-19. The genes are TRBV6-5 and TRBJ2-3; a possible D gene is TRBD1 (6 bases). The specimen sequenced was CD4+ T cells from blood, cultured in vitro. CDR3 bases: TGTGCCAGCAGTTACAGGACAGCGACAGATACGCAGTATTTT. It translates to CASSYRTATDTQYF.